One and the same sample provided the 18 T cell receptor beta chains below, sequenced in a study of CD8+ T cells in alopecia areata. Sample treatment: oral pan-JAK inhibitor, 5-10 mg twice daily. RNA was isolated and reverse transcribed to cDNA, the sequencing template. Profiling relied on immunoSEQ multiplex PCR, and the TCRdb table lists in-frame clones only, not all of them. The repertoire holds some 190,000 clones, with around 65% as singletons. The sample consisted of CD4+ T cells sorted from blood, taken at approximately week 44, from a patient treated with tofacitinib. These receptors were taken from a human donor with alopecia areata.

This clone was counted only a few times. The chain is built from TRBV12-5 and TRBJ2-2; D is ambiguous. The ends were cut back, 2 bases at V and 0 bases at J, with 19 bases in the middle. The CDR3 runs to 19 residues. Germline CDR1 is LGHNT and CDR2 is FRNRAP. CDR3 sequence reads: CASGLFRDAWGTNTGELFF. In DNA form, the CDR3 reads TGTGCTAGTGGTTTGTTCCGCGACGCCTGGGGAACGAACACCGGGGAGCTGTTTTTT.

The chain combines TRBV29-1 with TRBJ1-2, with D hard to call. Germline assignment: CDR1 SQVTM and CDR2 ANQGSEA. The CDR3 covers 13 residues. The CDR3 spells CGTSPRVSDGYTF. The CDR3 DNA reads TGCGGAACTTCCCCCCGGGTCAGTGATGGCTACACCTTC.

The genes are TRBV6-1 and TRBJ1-1; no firm D call. V gave up 6 bases and J gave up 1 base, with 15 bases separating them. The V gene's germline CDR1 is MNHNS and CDR2 SASEGT. The CDR3 consists of 15 residues. CDR3 nucleotide sequence: TGTGCCAGCAGGACCTCGGAGACGGGGAACACTGAAGCTTTCTTT. Amino acids: CASRTSETGNTEAFF.

This clone was counted between two and nine times. The chain employs TRBV29-1 and TRBJ2-7; 14 nucleotides line up with TRBD2. Germline loops: CDR1 SQVTM, CDR2 ANQGSEA. The CDR3 covers 17 residues. The J segment lost 3 bases and the V segment lost 7 bases, leaving 14 bases of the junction unmatched. CDR3 DNA: TGCAGCGCAAATACAGGGACTAGCGGGGGTTACGGCTACGAGCAGTACTTC. Translated: CSANTGTSGGYGYEQYF.

The CDR3 region is CSVDRNEQFF. For the CDR3, the DNA is TGCAGCGTTGATAGGAATGAGCAGTTCTTC. The chain joins TRBV29-1 to TRBJ2-1; D not certain. Germline V gene data show CDR1 as SQVTM and CDR2 as ANQGSEA. The CDR3 covers 10 residues. Deletions cut 3 bases from V and 7 bases from J, with 4 bases between.

This clone was found a few times. The chain couples TRBV11-2 to TRBJ2-2, with D unclear. This CDR3 comprises 14 residues. Germline CDR1 SGHAT, CDR2 FQNNGV. Trimming cost V 0 bases and J 6 bases, with 8 bases left between them. The CDR3 reads CASSLDLRSGELFF. Here the CDR3 DNA reads TGTGCCAGCAGCTTAGATTTGCGATCCGGGGAGCTGTTTTTT.

The chain employs TRBV27 and TRBJ2-1; 7 bases match TRBD1. The CDR3 is made up of 16 amino acids. Germline V gives CDR1 MNHEY, CDR2 SMNVEV (reference sequence). The junction had 12 bases not matched to a gene; V was cut back by 5 bases and J by 5 bases. The DNA of the CDR3 is TGTGCCAGCAGTCCCCACCCTAGGGGGCTCGACAATGAGCAGTTCTTC. It specifies CASSPHPRGLDNEQFF.

The chain uses TRBV7-8 and TRBJ2-5; TRBD2 matches at 9 bases. Looked up from germline, CDR1 is SGHVS and CDR2 is FQNEAQ. The CDR3 consists of 16 residues. V lost 5 bases, J lost 5 bases, and 12 bases stayed unmatched. CDR3 loop: CASSALWSGGSETQYF. CDR3 nucleotide sequence: TGTGCCAGCAGCGCCCTGTGGAGCGGGGGGTCGGAGACCCAGTACTTC.

This rearrangement joins TRBV5-1 to TRBJ2-3, with D maybe TRBD1 (6 bases). Germline V gene lookup returns CDR1 SGHRS and CDR2 YFSETQ. The CDR3 has 15 residues. V was pared by 3 bases and J by 2 bases, with 13 bases between. The CDR3 sequence: CASSSETGLTDTQYF. CDR3 DNA: TGCGCCAGCAGCTCAGAGACAGGACTCACAGATACGCAGTATTTT.

The chain recombines TRBV21-1 with TRBJ1-6; TRBD1, as called in the table, went unchecked against the DNA. TRBV21-1 is a recognized pseudogene. The CDR3 consists of 14 residues. CDR3 sequence: CASSRQVVDSPLHF. DNA for the CDR3: TGTGCCAGCAGCAGACAGGTCGTGGATTCACCCCTCCACTTT.

The V call is TRBV5-1, the J call TRBJ2-3, with TRBD2 matching over 9 bases. CDR3 length: 17 amino acids. V dropped 0 bases and J dropped 4; count of bases not matched to a gene: 9. Germline CDR1 reads SGHRS; CDR2 reads YFSETQ. CDR3 coding DNA: TGCGCCAGCAGCTTGGCCGTGGTAGCGGGGGCTGCAGATACGCAGTATTTT. As protein: CASSLAVVAGAADTQYF.

The chain couples TRBV7-2 to TRBJ1-2, with TRBD1 matching over 7 bases. Germline V gene data show CDR1 as SGHTA and CDR2 as FQGNSA. With V trimmed by 5 bases and J by 8 bases, 11 bases remained unmatched. This CDR3 has 14 amino acids. The CDR3 protein is CASSPGQPWGGYTF. In DNA, the CDR3 is TGTGCCAGCAGCCCGGGACAGCCTTGGGGAGGCTACACCTTC.

The chain employs TRBV7-2 and TRBJ1-1; 7 nucleotides line up with TRBD1. Germline V gives CDR1 SGHTA, CDR2 FQGNSA. The junction had 8 bases not matched to a gene; V was cut back by 3 bases and J by 7 bases. The CDR3 loop spans 14 amino acids. CDR3 in amino acids: CASSFRTGPVEAFF. DNA of the CDR3: TGTGCCAGCAGCTTCAGGACAGGCCCGGTTGAAGCTTTCTTT. The full variable domain, completed using reference TRBV7-2 and TRBJ1-1, is GAGVSQSPSNKVTEKGKDVELRCDPISGHTALYWYRQSLGQGLEFLIYFQGNSAPDKSGLPSDRFSAERTGGSVSTLTIQRTQQEDSAVYLCASSFRTGPVEAFFGQGTRLTVV.

This clone turned up a few times. The genes are TRBV4-3 and TRBJ2-1, with TRBD2 identical over 13 bases. CDR3 length: 18 residues. The germline CDR1 and CDR2 sequences are LGHNA and YSLEER. V lost 4 bases to trimming and J lost 2 bases; unmatched junction nucleotides: 8. As DNA, the CDR3 is TGCGCCAGCAGCCCCTACCACGGGACTAGCGGGGCCTACAATGAGCAGTTCTTC. Residues: CASSPYHGTSGAYNEQFF.

For this clone: Different DNA sequences within this sample yield the same CDR3. The V and J genes are TRBV2 and TRBJ1-2; no definite D call. CDR1 is SNHLY, CDR2 FYNNEI, per germline. V lost 4 bases, J lost 2 bases, and 5 bases lay in between. The CDR3 has 12 amino acids. The CDR3 DNA reads as TGTGCCAGCAGTGGAAGCAACTATGGCTACACCTTC. Translating it yields CASSGSNYGYTF.

V gene TRBV23-1 combines with J gene TRBJ1-2; tentatively, D is TRBD1 (5 bases). TRBV23-1 is known as an ORF, though its function is uncertain. Trimming shortened V by 6 bases and J by 2 bases, and 13 bases separated the two germline ends. This CDR3 has 14 residues. In DNA form, the CDR3 reads TGCGCCAGCAGGGCGGGACTACCCAACTATGGCTACACCTTC. It encodes CASRAGLPNYGYTF.

Only a few counts were recorded for this clone. The rearrangement uses TRBV5-1 and TRBJ1-6; maybe TRBD1 (5 bases). Between the trimmed V and J ends, which lost 3 bases and 9 bases, there was a span of 19 bases. The V gene's germline CDR1 is SGHRS and CDR2 YFSETQ. The CDR3 runs to 16 residues. CDR3 sequence: CASSSGDGGVGSPLHF. The CDR3, as DNA: TGCGCCAGCAGCTCCGGCGATGGGGGGGTCGGTTCACCCCTCCACTTT.

The chain combines TRBV29-1 with TRBJ2-5, with TRBD1 as a possible D gene (6 bases). This CDR3 has 13 amino acids. The V gene lost 6 bases and the J gene lost 4 bases, with 15 bases spanning the gap. Germline V gene sequence: CDR1 SQVTM, CDR2 ANQGSEA. The CDR3 is CSVRGARGETQYF. The CDR3 bases are TGCAGCGTCAGGGGAGCGCGTGGAGAGACCCAGTACTTC.